This entry lists 21 T cell receptor beta chains sequenced from one sample in a study of Graves' ophthalmopathy and Graves' hyperthyroidism. TCR beta CDR3 regions were amplified from RNA transcripts. RT-PCR in the first round used HTBI primers; a second-round multiplex PCR followed. TCRdb re-derived calls from the multiplex PCR reads in MiXCR, one entry per CDR3 protein. The data hold roughly 230,000 distinct CDR3 sequences, with roughly 21% observed a single time. Specimen: peripheral blood. These receptors originate from a woman aged 45-60 years with Graves' ophthalmopathy.

Ten or more counts support this clonotype. The rearrangement uses TRBV7-9 and TRBJ1-2, with D possibly being TRBD1 (5 bases). Germline V gene sequence: CDR1 SEHNR, CDR2 FQNEAQ (reference sequence). Trimming pared 2 bases from V and 8 bases from J, leaving 9 bases between. This CDR3 contains 12 residues. The CDR3 region has the DNA TGTGCCAGCAGCTTAAGCAGGGACGGCTACACCTTC. This encodes CASSLSRDGYTF.

Ten or more counts support this clonotype. The J gene is TRBJ2-2, the V gene TRBV30, with D unclear. Trimming stripped 2 bases from V and 6 bases from J, with 7 bases between. Germline loops: CDR1 GTSNPN, CDR2 SVGIG (reference sequence). The CDR3 is 12 amino acids. CDR3 residues: CAWSIPPGELFF. The CDR3 DNA reads as TGTGCCTGGAGTATTCCCCCCGGGGAGCTGTTTTTT.

This clonotype has ten or more counts. The genes are TRBV20-1 and TRBJ1-3, with TRBD1 identical over 7 bases. The germline CDR1 and CDR2 sequences are DFQATT and SNEGSKA (reference sequence). The junction had 11 bases not matched to a gene; V was cut back by 5 bases and J by 4 bases. The CDR3 consists of 15 residues. The CDR3: CSAFPEGGSGNTIYF. The CDR3 region has the DNA TGCAGTGCTTTCCCCGAAGGGGGCTCGGGAAACACCATATATTTT.

This chain joins TRBV11-2 and TRBJ2-2, with TRBD2 matching 10 bases. The CDR3 spans 15 residues. V dropped 4 bases and J dropped 6; count of bases not matched to a gene: 5. Germline lookup yields CDR1 SGHAT and CDR2 FQNNGV. The chain's CDR3 is CASSSLAGVPGELFF. DNA of the CDR3: TGTGCCAGCAGCTCCCTAGCGGGAGTCCCCGGGGAGCTGTTTTTT.

This clonotype was detected many times. V gene TRBV7-8 combines with J gene TRBJ1-2, with TRBD1 matching 8 bases. The CDR3 consists of 15 residues. Germline V gives CDR1 SGHVS, CDR2 FQNEAQ. Losses at the gene ends were 3 bases for V and 4 bases for J; bases not matched to a gene: 7. CDR3 DNA: TGTGCCAGCAGCTTGGCCCAGGGGGCTACCTATGGCTACACCTTC. As protein: CASSLAQGATYGYTF.

There are many counts of this clonotype. V and J are TRBV19 and TRBJ2-1; D is perhaps TRBD2 (6 bases). The length of the CDR3 is 14 residues. Between the trimmed V and J ends, which lost 4 bases and 6 bases, there was a span of 13 bases. Germline V gene lookup returns CDR1 LNHDA and CDR2 SQIVND (reference sequence). The CDR3 reads CASSRGEWGNEQFF. In DNA form, the CDR3 reads TGTGCCAGTAGTAGGGGGGAGTGGGGCAATGAGCAGTTCTTC.

The table lists this clonotype with many counts. The chain combines TRBV20-1 with TRBJ2-7; D is uncertain. Germline CDR1 DFQATT, CDR2 SNEGSKA (reference sequence). V lost 0 bases and J 5 bases, leaving 14 bases between the germline ends. The CDR3 contains 14 residues. The CDR3 sequence: CSARDGKGKDEQYF. CDR3 nucleotides: TGCAGTGCTAGAGATGGAAAGGGAAAGGACGAGCAGTACTTC.

This clonotype was detected many times. This rearrangement joins TRBV20-1 to TRBJ2-7; a possible D gene is TRBD1 (5 bases). CDR3 length equals 12 residues. Trimming removed 6 bases at V and 2 bases at J, with 11 bases between. Germline-derived CDR1 and CDR2 are DFQATT and SNEGSKA (reference sequence). In DNA, the CDR3 is TGCAGTGCCACCGACAGCGCCTACGAGCAGTACTTC. This translates into CSATDSAYEQYF.

This sequence joins TRBV18 and TRBJ2-4, with TRBD2 as a possible D gene (6 bases). This CDR3 is 15 amino acids long. Trimming took 3 bases from V and 1 from J, leaving 10 bases between them. Per the germline V gene, CDR1 is KGHSH and CDR2 is LQKENI. CDR3 nucleotides: TGTGCCAGCTCACCCCCAGGGAGGGCCAAAAACATTCAGTACTTC. It is translated as CASSPPGRAKNIQYF.

In its sample, this clonotype was seen a few times. V usage is TRBV7-8 and J usage is TRBJ2-7, with 7 bases aligning to TRBD1. The CDR3 covers 15 residues. V shed 5 bases and J 9 bases; nucleotides not matched to a gene: 16. Germline-derived CDR1 and CDR2 are SGHVS and FQNEAQ. CDR3 loop: CASSERDSSTLAQYF. CDR3 bases: TGTGCCAGCAGCGAAAGGGACAGCTCTACCCTGGCGCAGTACTTC.

The CDR3 reads CASSPRGLPSREAQYF. CDR3 sequence (DNA): TGTGCCAGCAGCCCAAGGGGACTACCGAGTCGGGAGGCCCAGTACTTC. The chain uses TRBV3-1 and TRBJ2-5; TRBD2 aligns across 7 bases. Germline V gene data show CDR1 as LGHDT and CDR2 as YNNKEL (reference sequence). CDR3 size: 16 residues. V dropped 4 bases and J dropped 9; count of bases not matched to a gene: 17.

A single count supports this clonotype. This chain uses TRBV27 with TRBJ1-2; tentatively, D is TRBD1 (5 bases). V dropped 5 bases and J dropped 5 bases, with 18 bases sitting between them. Germline V gene sequence: CDR1 MNHEY, CDR2 SMNVEV (reference sequence). The CDR3 covers 15 residues. The CDR3 sequence: CASSPRTGWVYGYTF. CDR3 DNA sequence: TGTGCCAGCAGTCCCAGAACAGGTTGGGTATATGGCTACACCTTC.

This clonotype was seen at least ten times. The chain is built from TRBV7-2 and TRBJ1-2, with D possibly TRBD1 on 6 matching bases. V lost 5 bases to trimming and J lost 8 bases, with 18 bases between them. CDR1 is SGHTA, CDR2 FQGNSA, per germline. There are 14 residues in the CDR3. CDR3 residues: CASSEPGASGGYTF. CDR3 coding DNA: TGTGCCAGCAGCGAACCAGGGGCTTCGGGCGGCTACACCTTC. The full variable domain, its missing parts supplied by reference TRBV7-2 and TRBJ1-2, is GAGVSQSPSNKVTEKGKDVELRCDPISGHTALYWYRQSLGQGLEFLIYFQGNSAPDKSGLPSDRFSAERTGGSVSTLTIQRTQQEDSAVYLCASSEPGASGGYTFGSGTRLTVV.

In this sample, this clonotype turned up once. The conserved final phenylalanine or tryptophan is absent from the CDR3, which likely points to a read error. The rearrangement links TRBV3-1 to TRBJ2-7; the D gene is possibly TRBD2 (6 bases). The germline V gene has CDR1 LGHDT and CDR2 YNNKEL (reference sequence). CDR3 size: 15 residues. The V and J ends lost 3 bases and 3 bases respectively, with 15 bases between them. The CDR3 protein is CASSHRERGNYEQYL. CDR3 nucleotides: TGTGCCAGCAGCCACCGGGAGAGGGGAAACTACGAGCAGTACCTC.

This clonotype is termed medium-sized (0.01 to 0.1%). The rearrangement links TRBV2 to TRBJ1-1; 7 bases agree with TRBD1. The germline V gene has CDR1 SNHLY and CDR2 FYNNEI. V shed 0 bases, J shed 5 bases, and the junction held 3 bases outside the gene matches. The CDR3 runs 14 residues. For the CDR3, the DNA is TGTGCCAGCAGTGAAGCTAAGGGGGCTACTGAAGCTTTCTTT. This codes for CASSEAKGATEAFF.

The rearrangement uses TRBV6-1 and TRBJ1-5, with 10 positions matching TRBD1. The V segment lost 6 bases and the J segment 6 bases; nucleotides outside the gene matches: 8. This CDR3 contains 15 residues. CDR1 is MNHNS, CDR2 SASEGT, per germline. CDR3 sequence reads: CASRAGGTGVQPQHF. Written as DNA, the CDR3 is TGTGCCAGCAGGGCGGGGGGGACAGGGGTTCAGCCCCAGCATTTT.

This clonotype was observed many times. The chain couples TRBV7-9 to TRBJ2-7, with D uncertain. The CDR3 loop spans 12 amino acids. CDR1 and CDR2 from the germline V gene are SEHNR and FQNEAQ (reference sequence). V gave up 6 bases and J gave up 3 bases, with 9 bases separating them. CDR3 residues: CASSTFNYEQYF. CDR3 in DNA: TGTGCCAGCAGTACATTTAACTACGAGCAGTACTTC.

This rearrangement joins TRBV6-2 or TRBV6-3 to TRBJ2-2, with D perhaps matching TRBD2 (5 bases). V was shortened by 6 bases and J by 1 base, with 21 bases between the two germline ends. In germline, CDR1 is MNHEY, CDR2 SVGEGT. The CDR3 length is 18 residues. CDR3 nucleotides: TGTGCCAGCAGAAAATCGAGGGCTCCCTTGCTGAACACCGGGGAGCTGTTTTTT. Protein: CASRKSRAPLLNTGELFF.

This chain connects TRBV19 to TRBJ1-5, with D possibly TRBD1 on 6 matching bases. Germline CDR1 reads LNHDA; CDR2 reads SQIVND (reference sequence). The length of the CDR3 is 15 residues. The V end was cut by 3 bases, the J end by 5 bases, with 14 bases between. CDR3 residues: CASSITTGNYQPQHF. The CDR3 coding sequence is TGTGCCAGTAGTATCACAACAGGGAATTATCAGCCCCAGCATTTT.

This clonotype was observed many times. This chain joins TRBV7-2 and TRBJ2-7; TRBD1 matches at 7 bases. Trimming took 5 bases from V and 7 from J; bases not matched to a gene: 14. The CDR3 runs 15 residues. Germline values: CDR1 SGHTA, CDR2 FQGNSA. CDR3 region: CASSQQSGQALEQYF. The CDR3 bases are TGTGCCAGCAGCCAACAATCAGGACAGGCTTTGGAGCAGTACTTC.

This clonotype was seen repeatedly, ten times or more. The V call is TRBV28, the J call TRBJ2-2, with 7 bases identical to TRBD1. The germline gives CDR1 MDHEN, CDR2 SYDVKM. V shed 6 bases, J shed 7 bases, and the junction held 5 bases outside the gene matches. The CDR3 length is 13 residues. In nucleotides, the CDR3 is TGTGCCAGCAGCCGAACAGGGGTCGGGGAGCTGTTTTTT. Protein: CASSRTGVGELFF. Full variable domain (rest looked up from reference TRBV28 and TRBJ2-2): DVKVTQSSRYLVKRTGEKVFLECVQDMDHENMFWYRQDPGLGLRLIYFSYDVKMKEKGDIPEGYSVSREKKERFSLILESASTNQTSMYLCASSRTGVGELFFGEGSRLTVL.